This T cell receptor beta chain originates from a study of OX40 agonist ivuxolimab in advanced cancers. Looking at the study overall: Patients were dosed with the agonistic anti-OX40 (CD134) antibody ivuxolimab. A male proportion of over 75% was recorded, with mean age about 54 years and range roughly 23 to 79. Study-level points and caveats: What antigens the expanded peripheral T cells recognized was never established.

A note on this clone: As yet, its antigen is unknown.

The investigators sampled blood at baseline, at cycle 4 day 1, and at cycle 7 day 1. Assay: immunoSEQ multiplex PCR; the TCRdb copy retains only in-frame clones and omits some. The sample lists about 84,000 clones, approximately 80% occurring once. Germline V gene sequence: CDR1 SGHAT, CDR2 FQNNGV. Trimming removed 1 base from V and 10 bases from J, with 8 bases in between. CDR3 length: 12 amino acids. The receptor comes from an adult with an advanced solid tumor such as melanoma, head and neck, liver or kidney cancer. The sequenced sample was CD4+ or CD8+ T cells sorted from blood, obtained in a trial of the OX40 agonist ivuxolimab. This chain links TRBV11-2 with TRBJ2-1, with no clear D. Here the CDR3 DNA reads TGTGCCAGCAGCTTAGTCGGACGCGAGCAGTTCTTC. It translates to CASSLVGREQFF.